These 14 T cell receptor beta chains were all obtained from the same sample, sequenced in a study of T cell responses to AZD1222 COVID-19 vaccine (dated by TCRdb to the early 2020s). The receptor library was made with the immunoSEQ multiplex PCR assay. The table comes from immuneACCESS by way of TCRdb, which keeps in-frame sequences with V and J called. Part of the clones is missing from these tables; in studies checked, under half for an unresolved V gene and the rest for unknown reasons. The sample table lists 130,000 or so clones, over 80% of them with a count of one. The ten biggest clones cover 1.1% of the sample. What this sample's time point label stands for: baseline before first vaccination. The source material was peripheral blood, sampled on day 0 of AZD1222 vaccination. These receptors originate from an adult in good health.

The J gene is TRBJ2-2, the V gene TRBV7-9; unclear D gene. The CDR3 runs to 14 residues. Germline V gives CDR1 SEHNR, CDR2 FQNEAQ (reference sequence). Trimming shortened V by 1 base and J by 4 bases, and 7 bases separated the two germline ends. CDR3 in amino acids: CASSLGVGTGELFF. Here the CDR3 DNA reads TGTGCCAGCAGCTTAGGAGTGGGCACCGGGGAGCTGTTTTTT.

This chain links TRBV4-1 with TRBJ2-2; 9 bases agree with TRBD1. CDR3 length: 18 amino acids. With 4 bases clipped from V and 3 bases from J, the junction kept 12 bases outside the gene matches. Germline assignment: CDR1 MGHRA and CDR2 YSYEKL. CDR3 region: CASSLRSGTGTHTGELFF. In nucleotides, the CDR3 is TGCGCCAGCAGCCTGCGTTCAGGGACAGGGACCCACACCGGGGAGCTGTTTTTT.

The chain joins TRBV10-3 to TRBJ2-1; a possible D gene is TRBD2 (7 bases). Between the trimmed V and J ends, which lost 0 bases and 8 bases, there was a span of 11 bases. In germline, CDR1 is ENHRY, CDR2 SYGVKD. CDR3 length equals 14 residues. The CDR3 sequence: CAISESRGAYEQFF. The CDR3 DNA follows: TGTGCCATCAGTGAGTCACGGGGGGCCTATGAGCAGTTCTTC.

This clone was picked up one time. This chain uses TRBV30 with TRBJ2-7; D perhaps matches TRBD2 (5 bases). V lost 0 bases and J 6 bases, leaving 12 bases between the germline ends. The CDR3 is 13 amino acids. Germline CDR1 and CDR2: GTSNPN and SVGIG (reference sequence). The CDR3 protein is CAWSVRSGVEQYF. CDR3 in DNA: TGTGCCTGGAGTGTACGGTCCGGGGTCGAGCAGTACTTC. The variable domain in full, with the rest retrieved from reference TRBV30 and TRBJ2-7, is SQTIHQWPATLVQPVGSPLSLECTVEGTSNPNLYWYRQAAGRGLQLLFYSVGIGQISSEVPQNLSASRPQDRQFILSSKKLLLSDSGFYLCAWSVRSGVEQYFGPGTRLTVT.

This clone was recorded once. The chain uses TRBV5-4 and TRBJ2-7; 7 bases fit TRBD1. Germline V gives CDR1 SGHNT, CDR2 YYREEE (reference sequence). J lost 3 bases, V lost 9 bases, and 12 bases had no gene match. The CDR3 is 14 amino acids. As DNA, the CDR3 is TGTGCCACACACTCGGCAGGGGGAAGCTACGAGCAGTACTTC. Its translation is CATHSAGGSYEQYF.

The gene calls are TRBV2 and TRBJ2-5; D may be TRBD1 or TRBD2 (5 bases each). CDR1 is SNHLY and CDR2 is FYNNEI in the germline V gene. The CDR3 totals 15 residues. Trimming took 7 bases from V and 2 from J, leaving 17 bases between them. CDR3 DNA: TGTGCCAGCACCGACTCCGGGACGACACAAGAGACCCAGTACTTC. Translated, it gives CASTDSGTTQETQYF.

The V and J genes are TRBV7-9 and TRBJ1-2; TRBD1 is a possible D gene (6 bases). This CDR3 spans 13 amino acids. The germline gives CDR1 SEHNR, CDR2 FQNEAQ (reference sequence). The V and J ends lost 1 base and 6 bases respectively, with 9 bases between them. The CDR3 DNA is TGTGCCAGCAGCTTAGTTAACAGGGATGGCTACACCTTC. It yields the protein CASSLVNRDGYTF.

The chain couples TRBV2 to TRBJ2-3; the match to TRBD1 covers 9 bases. V gave up 7 bases and J gave up 2 bases; unmatched junction bases: 4. Germline assignment: CDR1 SNHLY and CDR2 FYNNEI. The length of the CDR3 is 14 residues. The CDR3 DNA follows: TGTGCCAGCAAAGAACAGGGGGCCACAGATACGCAGTATTTT. It is translated as CASKEQGATDTQYF.

This CDR3 is CASSFRTDTDTQYF. CDR3 sequence (DNA): TGTGCCAGCAGTTTCAGGACAGACACAGATACGCAGTATTTT. V is TRBV6-2 or TRBV6-3 and J is TRBJ2-3; TRBD1 is a possible D gene (6 bases). The CDR3 is 14 residues long. V lost 4 bases and J 2 bases, leaving 10 bases between the germline ends. The V gene's germline CDR1 is MNHEY and CDR2 SVGEGT.

V is TRBV19 and J is TRBJ1-5; 7 bases match TRBD1. V lost 4 bases and J lost 6; bases outside the gene matches: 12. Per germline, CDR1 LNHDA and CDR2 SQIVND (reference sequence). The CDR3 consists of 16 residues. The CDR3 protein is CASSTRQGIRAQPQHF. The CDR3 DNA reads as TGTGCCAGTAGTACCCGACAGGGAATTAGGGCTCAGCCCCAGCATTTT.

This chain links TRBV3-1 (or the pseudogene TRBV3-2) with TRBJ2-1; 9 bases fit TRBD2. The CDR3 covers 16 residues. Germline assignment: CDR1 LGHDT and CDR2 YNNKEL (reference sequence). V shed 1 base and J 4 bases; nucleotides not matched to a gene: 5. CDR3 in amino acids: CASSQGASGNYNEQFF. CDR3 coding DNA: TGTGCCAGCAGCCAAGGGGCTAGCGGGAATTACAATGAGCAGTTCTTC.

This clone was detected only a few times. The V gene is TRBV19, the J gene TRBJ2-1; TRBD2 agrees at 10 bases. Germline lookup yields CDR1 LNHDA and CDR2 SQIVND (reference sequence). CDR3 length equals 15 residues. Unmatched junction bases numbered 3, after V lost 4 bases and J lost 3 bases. The CDR3 loop is CASSTSGGDYNEQFF. Here the CDR3 DNA reads TGTGCCAGTAGTACAAGCGGGGGGGACTACAATGAGCAGTTCTTC.

The rearrangement links TRBV2 to TRBJ2-2; 13 bases match TRBD2. Per the germline V gene, CDR1 is SNHLY and CDR2 is FYNNEI. J lost 0 bases, V lost 9 bases, and 4 bases had no gene match. There are 16 residues in the CDR3. CDR3 coding DNA: TGTGCCAGTGGACTAGCGGGAGCATCGAACACCGGGGAGCTGTTTTTT. Residues: CASGLAGASNTGELFF.

The V and J genes are TRBV29-1 and TRBJ2-7; D is perhaps TRBD1 or TRBD2 (6 bases each). The CDR3 spans 16 residues. The germline CDR1 and CDR2 sequences are SQVTM and ANQGSEA. V lost 0 bases to trimming and J lost 2 bases, with 17 bases between them. The CDR3 DNA is TGCAGCGTTGAAGATTACGACCTAGGGGGGACCTACGAGCAGTACTTC. Its translation is CSVEDYDLGGTYEQYF.